These 27 T cell receptor beta chains originate from one sample sequenced in a study of T cell responses to AZD1222 COVID-19 vaccine. Sequencing was performed with immunoSEQ multiplex PCR; in TCRdb, only in-frame clones are kept and a portion is missing. The sample records approximately 68,000 clones, approximately 90% being singletons. The sample here was peripheral blood, taken 28 days after the second dose of the MenACWY control vaccine. These receptors were collected from an adult who received the MenACWY meningococcal vaccine as a control.

This clone has more than one count but fewer than ten. The chain recombines TRBV10-3 with TRBJ2-5; D perhaps matches TRBD1 (5 bases). Per germline, CDR1 ENHRY and CDR2 SYGVKD. The CDR3 is 12 residues long. V was trimmed by 9 bases and J by 2 bases, leaving 10 bases between them. This CDR3 is CAIRQNQETQYF. CDR3 sequence (DNA): TGTGCCATACGACAGAATCAAGAGACCCAGTACTTC.

The rearrangement uses TRBV19 and TRBJ2-1; 10 bases are a match to TRBD2. This CDR3 comprises 16 residues. Looked up from germline, CDR1 is LNHDA and CDR2 is SQIVND (reference sequence). Trimming at V came to 2 bases and at J to 4 bases, leaving 5 bases not matched to a gene. The CDR3 protein is CASSISGLARYNEQFF. DNA for the CDR3: TGTGCCAGTAGTATATCGGGACTAGCGAGATACAATGAGCAGTTCTTC.

This chain uses TRBV4-3 with TRBJ2-3, with D uncertain. Per the germline V gene, CDR1 is LGHNA and CDR2 is YSLEER. V was cut by 0 bases and J by 0 bases, with 19 bases left in between. The CDR3 runs 19 residues. In DNA form, the CDR3 reads TGCGCCAGCAGCCAAGATTATGGGATGGGGTCGCCTAGCACAGATACGCAGTATTTT. Protein product: CASSQDYGMGSPSTDTQYF.

This chain links TRBV18 with TRBJ1-1; maybe TRBD1 (5 bases). The CDR3 has 13 amino acids. The germline V gene encodes CDR1 KGHSH and CDR2 LQKENI. Trimming took off 5 bases at V and 0 bases at J, with 7 bases between the two ends. CDR3 loop: CASSSQVNTEAFF. CDR3 nucleotide sequence: TGTGCCAGCTCATCACAGGTGAACACTGAAGCTTTCTTT.

A few counts support this clone. The chain links TRBV5-1 to TRBJ1-4, with 7 bases aligning to TRBD1. CDR3 length: 15 residues. Germline values: CDR1 SGHRS, CDR2 YFSETQ. Unmatched junction bases numbered 10, after V lost 3 bases and J lost 8 bases. DNA for the CDR3: TGCGCCAGCAGCTCTTCGCACAGGGGAGGCGAAAAACTGTTTTTT. Encoded protein: CASSSSHRGGEKLFF.

The CDR3 reads CASRPTSGSLYEQYF. In nucleotides, the CDR3 is TGTGCCAGCAGACCAACTAGCGGGAGTCTTTACGAGCAGTACTTC. The rearrangement joins TRBV28 to TRBJ2-7; TRBD2 agrees at 11 bases. Germline V gives CDR1 MDHEN, CDR2 SYDVKM. CDR3 length equals 15 residues. The V and J ends lost 6 bases and 4 bases, in that order; junction bases with no gene match: 8.

This clone has only a few counts. The J gene is TRBJ2-2, the V gene TRBV7-6, with 7 bases that match TRBD2. The CDR3 contains 16 residues. Germline CDR1 and CDR2: SGHVS and FNYEAQ. After removal of 1 base from V and 6 bases from J, the junction contained 8 bases not matched to a gene. The CDR3 reads CASSLGDSRGAGELFF. CDR3 nucleotides: TGTGCCAGCAGCTTAGGCGACTCTCGGGGGGCCGGGGAGCTGTTTTTT.

J is TRBJ2-2 and V is TRBV7-7; D is undetermined. V was pared by 1 base and J by 3 bases, with 6 bases between. CDR3 length: 14 residues. The V gene's germline CDR1 is SSHAT and CDR2 FNYEAQ (reference sequence). The CDR3, as DNA: TGTGCCAGCAGCTTAGACGCCTACACCGGGGAGCTGTTTTTT. It is translated as CASSLDAYTGELFF.

V usage is TRBV10-3 and J usage is TRBJ1-5; D unclear. The germline CDR1 and CDR2 sequences are ENHRY and SYGVKD. Between the trimmed V and J ends, which lost 0 bases and 4 bases, there was a span of 10 bases. The CDR3 loop spans 15 amino acids. As DNA, the CDR3 is TGTGCCATCAGTGAGTCGACTACCCAGAATCAGCCCCAGCATTTT. This sequence encodes CAISESTTQNQPQHF.

The chain is built from TRBV27 and TRBJ1-1; no clear D gene. CDR3 length: 13 amino acids. Looked up from germline, CDR1 is MNHEY and CDR2 is SMNVEV (reference sequence). Between the trimmed V and J ends, which lost 5 bases and 5 bases, there was a span of 12 bases. The CDR3 DNA reads as TGTGCCAGCAGTCCCCCGGCGACAACTGAAGCTTTCTTT. As protein: CASSPPATTEAFF.

The chain links TRBV3-1 (or the pseudogene TRBV3-2) to TRBJ1-1, with 7 bases fitting TRBD1. CDR3 length equals 14 residues. The V and J ends lost 7 bases and 4 bases, in that order; junction bases with no gene match: 9. CDR1 and CDR2 from the germline V gene are LGHDT and YNNKEL (reference sequence). The CDR3, as DNA: TGTGCCAGCAAGGAGGGGGCGCGGGGCACTGAAGCTTTCTTT. This gives the protein CASKEGARGTEAFF.

This clone has a single count. The chain carries TRBV18 and TRBJ1-2, with 9 bases matching TRBD1. The CDR3 consists of 15 residues. Germline assignment: CDR1 KGHSH and CDR2 LQKENI. Trimming removed 0 bases from V and 4 bases from J; junction bases left unmatched: 3. CDR3 protein: CASSPPGTGSYGYTF. The CDR3 region has the DNA TGTGCCAGCTCACCACCCGGGACAGGGTCCTATGGCTACACCTTC.

The chain uses TRBV7-9 and TRBJ2-5; D call uncertain. Between the trimmed V and J ends, which lost 5 bases and 4 bases, there was a span of 8 bases. CDR3 size: 12 residues. Germline V gene data show CDR1 as SEHNR and CDR2 as FQNEAQ (reference sequence). CDR3 nucleotide sequence: TGTGCCAGCAGCCAGGTTGGAGAGACCCAGTACTTC. Translated, it gives CASSQVGETQYF.

This rearrangement joins TRBV7-9 to TRBJ2-7; either TRBD1 or TRBD2 may fit D (5 bases each). Germline V gene data show CDR1 as SEHNR and CDR2 as FQNEAQ (reference sequence). This CDR3 comprises 16 residues. V shed 1 base and J shed 0 bases, with 13 bases lying between them. CDR3 sequence: CASSLGGRGLSYEQYF. The CDR3 coding sequence is TGTGCCAGCAGCTTAGGGGGACGGGGTCTCTCCTACGAGCAGTACTTC.

V gene TRBV19 combines with J gene TRBJ1-1; D gene uncertain. V lost 3 bases to trimming and J lost 0 bases, with 5 bases between them. The length of the CDR3 is 13 residues. CDR1 is LNHDA and CDR2 is SQIVND in the germline V gene (reference sequence). The CDR3 loop reads CASSISVNTEAFF. The CDR3 DNA sequence: TGTGCCAGTAGTATTTCCGTGAACACTGAAGCTTTCTTT.

The chain combines TRBV11-2 with TRBJ2-2, with D perhaps TRBD2 (5 bases). This CDR3 spans 15 amino acids. V was pared by 8 bases and J by 4 bases, with 17 bases between. Germline CDR1 and CDR2: SGHAT and FQNNGV. Here the CDR3 reads CASLRYGVLTGELFF. CDR3 bases: TGTGCCAGCTTACGTTACGGGGTCCTCACCGGGGAGCTGTTTTTT.

This rearrangement joins TRBV6-9 to TRBJ2-7, with 10 bases that match TRBD2. J lost 5 bases, V lost 5 bases, and 9 bases had no gene match. Per germline, CDR1 MNHGY and CDR2 SVAAGI. CDR3 size: 15 residues. This CDR3 is CASSPPSGSLHEQYF. The CDR3 nucleotides are TGTGCCAGCAGTCCCCCTAGCGGGAGTCTCCACGAGCAGTACTTC.

The genes are TRBV28 and TRBJ1-2, with D perhaps TRBD1 (6 bases). CDR1 is MDHEN, CDR2 SYDVKM, per germline. The CDR3 runs to 15 residues. V lost 5 bases, J lost 3 bases, and 16 bases lay in between. CDR3 region: CASSPGGRSDYGYTF. In DNA form, the CDR3 reads TGTGCCAGCAGTCCCGGGGGCAGATCGGACTATGGCTACACCTTC.

V and J are TRBV7-2 and TRBJ2-5; possibly TRBD2 for D (5 bases). This CDR3 spans 13 amino acids. CDR1 is SGHTA and CDR2 is FQGNSA in the germline V gene. With 4 bases removed from V and 5 bases from J, the gap between germline ends came to 11 bases. The CDR3 sequence is CASSSSRGETQYF. The CDR3, as DNA: TGTGCCAGCAGCTCGTCTAGAGGGGAGACCCAGTACTTC.

The chain recombines TRBV6-5 with TRBJ2-7, with 11 bases aligning to TRBD2. The V gene end was trimmed by 6 bases and the J gene end by 2 bases; junction bases not matched to a gene: 6. CDR3 length equals 15 residues. Germline CDR1 and CDR2: MNHEY and SVGAGI. The CDR3 loop is CASSALAGGPYEQYF. DNA of the CDR3: TGTGCCAGCAGCGCCCTAGCGGGAGGACCCTACGAGCAGTACTTC.

This clone was counted between two and nine times. Other nucleotide sequences from this sample produce the same CDR3. V is TRBV7-2 and J is TRBJ2-5, with D perhaps matching TRBD1 (8 bases). With 3 bases removed from V and 4 bases from J, the gap between germline ends came to 12 bases. The CDR3 is 14 amino acids. The germline V gene encodes CDR1 SGHTA and CDR2 FQGNSA. The CDR3 sequence is CASSFTGGAETQYF. DNA of the CDR3: TGTGCCAGCAGCTTCACAGGGGGGGCAGAGACCCAGTACTTC.

This chain links TRBV10-3 with TRBJ2-5; D is possibly TRBD1 or TRBD2 (6 bases each). The germline V gene has CDR1 ENHRY and CDR2 SYGVKD. The V end lost 2 bases, the J end lost 5 bases, and 9 bases lay between the germline ends. The CDR3 runs 13 residues. The CDR3 spells CAISERGAETQYF. The CDR3, as DNA: TGTGCCATCAGTGAGAGGGGGGCCGAGACCCAGTACTTC.

The genes are TRBV7-9 and TRBJ1-1; TRBD1 is a possible D gene (6 bases). The CDR3 loop spans 16 amino acids. Germline assignment: CDR1 SEHNR and CDR2 FQNEAQ (reference sequence). The V end lost 5 bases, the J end lost 2 bases, and 18 bases lay between the germline ends. CDR3 in amino acids: CASSPGSGGRNTEAFF. CDR3 bases: TGTGCCAGCAGCCCCGGTAGCGGGGGGCGAAACACTGAAGCTTTCTTT.

The chain links TRBV5-4 to TRBJ1-1; possibly TRBD1 for D (5 bases). V lost 0 bases, J lost 11 bases, and 14 bases lay in between. Germline V gene sequence: CDR1 SGHNT, CDR2 YYREEE (reference sequence). The CDR3 is made up of 13 amino acids. CDR3 nucleotide sequence: TGTGCCAGCAGCTTGGATCCGGGAGGGGAGGCTTTCTTT. Its protein is CASSLDPGGEAFF.

This clone was seen only once. The genes are TRBV27 and TRBJ1-6; D gene unclear. V was shortened by 1 base and J by 10 bases, with 14 bases between the two germline ends. Germline lookup yields CDR1 MNHEY and CDR2 SMNVEV (reference sequence). This CDR3 has 15 amino acids. The CDR3 DNA sequence: TGTGCCAGCAGTTTATGGGAGGGTTTGGGGTCACCCCTCCACTTT. The encoded protein is CASSLWEGLGSPLHF.

The rearrangement links TRBV2 to TRBJ2-5; perhaps D is TRBD1 or TRBD2 (6 bases each). Germline CDR1 reads SNHLY; CDR2 reads FYNNEI. This CDR3 is 13 amino acids long. V dropped 5 bases and J dropped 5 bases, with 12 bases sitting between them. This chain's CDR3 is CASSWLGGETQYF. The DNA for the CDR3 is TGTGCCAGCAGTTGGTTAGGGGGGGAGACCCAGTACTTC.

This chain links TRBV4-3 with TRBJ1-1, with D maybe TRBD1 (5 bases). Trimming removed 0 bases from V and 8 bases from J, with 16 bases in between. Germline loops: CDR1 LGHNA, CDR2 YSLEER. The length of the CDR3 is 15 residues. CDR3 coding DNA: TGCGCCAGCAGCCAAGAGGTAACAGGAGCCCGCGAAGCTTTCTTT. Translation gives CASSQEVTGAREAFF.